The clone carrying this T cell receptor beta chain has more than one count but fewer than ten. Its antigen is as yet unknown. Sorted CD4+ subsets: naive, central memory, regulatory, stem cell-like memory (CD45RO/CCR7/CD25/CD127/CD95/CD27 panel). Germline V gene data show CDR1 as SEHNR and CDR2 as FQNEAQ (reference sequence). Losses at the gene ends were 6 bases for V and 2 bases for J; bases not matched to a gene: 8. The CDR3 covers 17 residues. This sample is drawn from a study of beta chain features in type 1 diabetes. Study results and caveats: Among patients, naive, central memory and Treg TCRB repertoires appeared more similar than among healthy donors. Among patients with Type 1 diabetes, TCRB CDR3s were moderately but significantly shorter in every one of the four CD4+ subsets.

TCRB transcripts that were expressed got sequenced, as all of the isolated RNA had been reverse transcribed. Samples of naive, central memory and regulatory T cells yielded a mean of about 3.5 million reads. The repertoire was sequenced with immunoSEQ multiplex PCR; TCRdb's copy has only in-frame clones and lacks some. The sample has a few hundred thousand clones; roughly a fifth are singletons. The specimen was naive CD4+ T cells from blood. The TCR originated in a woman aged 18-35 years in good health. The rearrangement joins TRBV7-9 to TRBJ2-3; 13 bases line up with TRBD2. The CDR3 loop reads CASSWGTSGTYTDTQYF. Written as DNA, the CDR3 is TGTGCCAGCAGTTGGGGGACTAGCGGGACCTACACAGATACGCAGTATTTT.